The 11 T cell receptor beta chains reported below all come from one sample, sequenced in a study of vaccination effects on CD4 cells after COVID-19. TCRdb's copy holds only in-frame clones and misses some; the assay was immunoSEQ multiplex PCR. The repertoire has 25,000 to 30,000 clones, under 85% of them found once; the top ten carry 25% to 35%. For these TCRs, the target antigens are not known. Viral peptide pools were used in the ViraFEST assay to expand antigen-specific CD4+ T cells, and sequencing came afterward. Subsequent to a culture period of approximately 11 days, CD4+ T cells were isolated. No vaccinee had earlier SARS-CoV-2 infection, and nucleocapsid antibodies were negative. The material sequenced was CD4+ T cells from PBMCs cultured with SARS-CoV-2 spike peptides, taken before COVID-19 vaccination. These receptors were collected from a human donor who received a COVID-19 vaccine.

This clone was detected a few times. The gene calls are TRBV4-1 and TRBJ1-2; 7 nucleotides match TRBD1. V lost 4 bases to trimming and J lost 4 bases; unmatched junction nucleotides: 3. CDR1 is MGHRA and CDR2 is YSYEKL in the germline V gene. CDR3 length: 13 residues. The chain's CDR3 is CASSPDRFYGYTF. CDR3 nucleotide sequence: TGCGCCAGCAGCCCGGACAGGTTCTATGGCTACACCTTC.

The CDR3 loop reads CASSRHPGLENEKLFF. The CDR3 bases are TGTGCCAGCAGTCGACACCCGGGACTGGAAAATGAAAAACTGTTTTTT. This sequence joins TRBV7-6 and TRBJ1-4; TRBD1 is a possible D gene (5 bases). This CDR3 is built from 16 residues. Trimming pared 6 bases from V and 5 bases from J, leaving 19 bases between. Germline CDR1 reads SGHVS; CDR2 reads FNYEAQ. Looking up the rest from reference TRBV7-6 and TRBJ1-4 gives the full variable domain: GAGVSQSPRYKVTKRGQDVALRCDPISGHVSLYWYRQALGQGPEFLTYFNYEAQQDKSGLPNDRFSAERPEGSISTLTIQRTEQRDSAMYRCASSRHPGLENEKLFFGSGTQLSVL.

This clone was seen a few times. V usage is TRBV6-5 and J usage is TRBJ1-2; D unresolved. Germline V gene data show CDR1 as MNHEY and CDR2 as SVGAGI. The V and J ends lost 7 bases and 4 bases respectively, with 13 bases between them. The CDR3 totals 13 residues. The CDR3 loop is CASMVGGAYGYTF. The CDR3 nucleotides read TGTGCCAGCATGGTAGGAGGTGCCTATGGCTACACCTTC.

The CDR3 protein is CASSTGGKVYEQYF. The CDR3 nucleotides read TGTGCCAGCAGTACTGGTGGGAAAGTCTACGAGCAGTACTTC. This rearrangement joins TRBV6-5 to TRBJ2-7; D not certain. This CDR3 contains 14 residues. Per germline, CDR1 MNHEY and CDR2 SVGAGI. With 5 bases removed from V and 3 bases from J, the gap between germline ends came to 14 bases.

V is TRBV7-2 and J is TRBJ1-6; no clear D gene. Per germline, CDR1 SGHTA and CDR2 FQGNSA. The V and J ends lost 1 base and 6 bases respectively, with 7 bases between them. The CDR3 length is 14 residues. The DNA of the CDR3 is TGTGCCAGCAGCTTAGGGGGTGGTAATTCACCCCTCCACTTT. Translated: CASSLGGGNSPLHF.

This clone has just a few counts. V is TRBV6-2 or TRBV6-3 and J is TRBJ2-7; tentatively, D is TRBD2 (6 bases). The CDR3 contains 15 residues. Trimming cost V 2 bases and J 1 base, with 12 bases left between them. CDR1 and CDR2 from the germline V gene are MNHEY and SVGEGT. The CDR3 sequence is CASSYGAGGSYEQYF. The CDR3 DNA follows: TGTGCCAGCAGTTACGGTGCTGGGGGGTCCTACGAGCAGTACTTC.

DNA for the CDR3: TGTGCCGGAGGAAGGGCCAACACAGATACGCAGTATTTT. The encoded protein is CAGGRANTDTQYF. The chain has TRBV28 and TRBJ2-3, with D perhaps matching TRBD2 (5 bases). Trimming shortened V by 11 bases and J by 2 bases, and 14 bases separated the two germline ends. CDR3 length equals 13 residues. Per the germline V gene, CDR1 is MDHEN and CDR2 is SYDVKM.

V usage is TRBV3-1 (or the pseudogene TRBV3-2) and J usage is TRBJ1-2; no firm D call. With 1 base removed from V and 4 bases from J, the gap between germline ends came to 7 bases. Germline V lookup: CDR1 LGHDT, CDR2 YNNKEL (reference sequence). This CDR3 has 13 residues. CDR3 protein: CASSQGAVYGYTF. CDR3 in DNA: TGTGCCAGCAGCCAAGGCGCGGTCTATGGCTACACCTTC.

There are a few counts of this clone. This CDR3 reads CASSRGGINQPQHF. CDR3 DNA sequence: TGTGCCAGCAGTCGGGGGGGGATCAATCAGCCCCAGCATTTT. The chain is built from TRBV28 and TRBJ1-5, with TRBD1 as a possible D gene (5 bases). The CDR3 contains 14 residues. The V and J ends lost 5 bases and 3 bases respectively, with 11 bases between them. Germline V lookup: CDR1 MDHEN, CDR2 SYDVKM.

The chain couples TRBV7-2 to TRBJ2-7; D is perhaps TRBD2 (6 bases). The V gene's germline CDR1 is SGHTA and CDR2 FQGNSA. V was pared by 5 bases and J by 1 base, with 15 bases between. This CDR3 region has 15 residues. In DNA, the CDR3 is TGTGCCAGCAGCCAGGTAGCTAGCGCTTCCTACGAGCAGTACTTC. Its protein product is CASSQVASASYEQYF.

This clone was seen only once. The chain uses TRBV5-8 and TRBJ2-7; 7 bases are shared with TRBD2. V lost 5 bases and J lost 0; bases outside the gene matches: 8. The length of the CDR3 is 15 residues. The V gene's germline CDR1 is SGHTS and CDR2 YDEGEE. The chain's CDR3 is CASSPLGRASYEQYF. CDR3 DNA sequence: TGTGCCAGCAGTCCCCTAGGGAGGGCCTCCTACGAGCAGTACTTC.